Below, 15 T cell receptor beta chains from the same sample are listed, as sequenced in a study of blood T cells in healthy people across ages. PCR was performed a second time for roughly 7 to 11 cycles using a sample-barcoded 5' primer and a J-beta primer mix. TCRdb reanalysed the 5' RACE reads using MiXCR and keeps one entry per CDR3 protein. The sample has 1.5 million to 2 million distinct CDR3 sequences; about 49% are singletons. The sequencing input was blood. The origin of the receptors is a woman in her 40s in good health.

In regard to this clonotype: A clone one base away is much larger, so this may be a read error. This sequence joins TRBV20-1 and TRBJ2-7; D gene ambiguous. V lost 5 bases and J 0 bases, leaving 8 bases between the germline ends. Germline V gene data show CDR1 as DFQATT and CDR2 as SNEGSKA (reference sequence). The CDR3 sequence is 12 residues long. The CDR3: CSAAYSSYEQYF. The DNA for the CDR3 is TGCAGTGCTGCCTATAGCTCCTACGAGCAGTACTTC.

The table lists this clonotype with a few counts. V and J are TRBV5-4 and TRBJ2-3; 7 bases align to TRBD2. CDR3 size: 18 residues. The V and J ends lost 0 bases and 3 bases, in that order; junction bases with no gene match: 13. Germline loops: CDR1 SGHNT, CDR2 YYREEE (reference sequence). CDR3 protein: CASSLGILTSRETDTQYF. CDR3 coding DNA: TGTGCCAGCAGCTTGGGGATACTGACTAGCAGGGAGACAGATACGCAGTATTTT. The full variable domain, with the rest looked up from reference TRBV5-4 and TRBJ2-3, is ETGVTQSPTHLIKTRGQQVTLRCSSQSGHNTVSWYQQALGQGPQFIFQYYREEENGRGNFPPRFSGLQFPNYSSELNVNALELDDSALYLCASSLGILTSRETDTQYFGPGTRLTVL.

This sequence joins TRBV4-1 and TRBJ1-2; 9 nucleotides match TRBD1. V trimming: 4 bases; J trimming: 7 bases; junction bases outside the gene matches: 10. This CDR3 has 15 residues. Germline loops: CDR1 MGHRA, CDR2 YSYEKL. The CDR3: CASSLRGQGDSGYTF. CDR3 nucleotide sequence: TGCGCCAGCAGCCTGAGGGGACAGGGAGATTCTGGCTACACCTTC.

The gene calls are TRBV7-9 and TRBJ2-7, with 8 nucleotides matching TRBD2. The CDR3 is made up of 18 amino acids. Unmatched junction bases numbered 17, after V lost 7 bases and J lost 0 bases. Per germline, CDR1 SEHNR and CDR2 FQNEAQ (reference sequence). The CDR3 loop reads CASKKGELADGSSYEQYF. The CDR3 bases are TGTGCCAGCAAAAAAGGGGAACTAGCGGACGGGAGCTCCTACGAGCAGTACTTC.

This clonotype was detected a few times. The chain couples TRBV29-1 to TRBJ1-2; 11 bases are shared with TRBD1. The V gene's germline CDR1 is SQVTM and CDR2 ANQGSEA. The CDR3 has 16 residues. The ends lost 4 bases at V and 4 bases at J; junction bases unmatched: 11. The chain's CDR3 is CSVVTLGQGALYGYTF. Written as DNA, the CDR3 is TGCAGCGTTGTAACTCTAGGACAGGGGGCTCTCTATGGCTACACCTTC.

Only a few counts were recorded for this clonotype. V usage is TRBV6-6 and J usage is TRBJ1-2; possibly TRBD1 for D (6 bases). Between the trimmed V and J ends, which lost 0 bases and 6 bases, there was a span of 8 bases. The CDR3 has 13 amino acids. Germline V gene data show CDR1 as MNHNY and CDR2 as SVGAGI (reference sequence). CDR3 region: CASSYSSGDGYTF. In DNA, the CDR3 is TGTGCCAGCAGTTACTCCTCAGGGGATGGCTACACCTTC.

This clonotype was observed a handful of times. The CDR3 bases are TGCAGTGCTAGAGGAGACCGGGACAGGGGTTACGAGCAGTACTTC. Translating it yields CSARGDRDRGYEQYF. The rearrangement links TRBV20-1 to TRBJ2-7, with 10 bases fitting TRBD1. J gave up 4 bases and V 1 base, and 7 bases lay outside the gene matches. This CDR3 has 15 amino acids. The germline CDR1 and CDR2 sequences are DFQATT and SNEGSKA (reference sequence).

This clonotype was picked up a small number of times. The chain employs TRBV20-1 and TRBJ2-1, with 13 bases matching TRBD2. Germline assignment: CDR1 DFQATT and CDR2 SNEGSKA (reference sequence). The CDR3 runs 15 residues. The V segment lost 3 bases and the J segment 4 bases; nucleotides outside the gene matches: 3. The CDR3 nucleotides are TGCAGTGCTAGTCCGGGACTAGCGGGGTACAATGAGCAGTTCTTC. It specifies CSASPGLAGYNEQFF.

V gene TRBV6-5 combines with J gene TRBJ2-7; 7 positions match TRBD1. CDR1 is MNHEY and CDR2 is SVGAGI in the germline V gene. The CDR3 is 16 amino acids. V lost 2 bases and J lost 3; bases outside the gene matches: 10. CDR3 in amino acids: CASSYRRDSTVYEQYF. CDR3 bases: TGTGCCAGCAGTTACAGAAGGGACAGTACCGTCTACGAGCAGTACTTC.

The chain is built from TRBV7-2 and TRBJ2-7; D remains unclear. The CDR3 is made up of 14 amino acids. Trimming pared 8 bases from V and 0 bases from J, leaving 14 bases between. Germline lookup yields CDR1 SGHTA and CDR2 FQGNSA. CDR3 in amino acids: CASGAHIGSYEQYF. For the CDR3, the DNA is TGTGCCAGCGGCGCACATATAGGCTCCTACGAGCAGTACTTC.

CDR3 residues: CASSAGASEETQYF. The CDR3 region has the DNA TGTGCCAGCAGCGCCGGAGCCTCGGAGGAGACCCAGTACTTC. V usage is TRBV9 and J usage is TRBJ2-5, with unresolved D. Germline values: CDR1 SGDLS, CDR2 YYNGEE. The CDR3 has 14 residues. V was trimmed by 3 bases and J by 5 bases, leaving 14 bases between them.

This CDR3 reads CASSSGGVHLVQYF. The CDR3 coding sequence is TGTGCCAGTAGTTCCGGGGGGGTTCACCTCGTTCAGTACTTC. This chain joins TRBV19 and TRBJ2-4; 8 nucleotides line up with TRBD2. The CDR3 runs to 14 residues. V trimming: 5 bases; J trimming: 11 bases; junction bases outside the gene matches: 11. Looked up from germline, CDR1 is LNHDA and CDR2 is SQIVND (reference sequence).

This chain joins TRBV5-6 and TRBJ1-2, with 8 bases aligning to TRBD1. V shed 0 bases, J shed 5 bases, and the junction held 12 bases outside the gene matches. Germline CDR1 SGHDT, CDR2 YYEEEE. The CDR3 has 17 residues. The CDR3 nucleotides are TGTGCCAGCAGCTTGGCAACTAGACAGGGGCTTGAGTATGGCTACACCTTC. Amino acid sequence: CASSLATRQGLEYGYTF.

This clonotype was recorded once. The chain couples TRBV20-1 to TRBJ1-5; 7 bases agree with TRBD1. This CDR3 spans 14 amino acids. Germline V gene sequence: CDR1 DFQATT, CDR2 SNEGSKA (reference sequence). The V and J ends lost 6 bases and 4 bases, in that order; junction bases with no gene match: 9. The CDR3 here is CSATQTGLNQPQHF. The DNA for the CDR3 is TGCAGTGCGACACAGACAGGGTTAAATCAGCCCCAGCATTTT.

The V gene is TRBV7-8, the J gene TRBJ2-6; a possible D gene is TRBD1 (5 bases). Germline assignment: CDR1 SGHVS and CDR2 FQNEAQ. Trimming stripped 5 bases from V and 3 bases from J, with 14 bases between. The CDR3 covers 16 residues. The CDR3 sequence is CASSADSVVGANVLTF. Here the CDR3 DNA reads TGTGCCAGCAGCGCCGACAGTGTGGTTGGGGCCAACGTCCTGACTTTC.